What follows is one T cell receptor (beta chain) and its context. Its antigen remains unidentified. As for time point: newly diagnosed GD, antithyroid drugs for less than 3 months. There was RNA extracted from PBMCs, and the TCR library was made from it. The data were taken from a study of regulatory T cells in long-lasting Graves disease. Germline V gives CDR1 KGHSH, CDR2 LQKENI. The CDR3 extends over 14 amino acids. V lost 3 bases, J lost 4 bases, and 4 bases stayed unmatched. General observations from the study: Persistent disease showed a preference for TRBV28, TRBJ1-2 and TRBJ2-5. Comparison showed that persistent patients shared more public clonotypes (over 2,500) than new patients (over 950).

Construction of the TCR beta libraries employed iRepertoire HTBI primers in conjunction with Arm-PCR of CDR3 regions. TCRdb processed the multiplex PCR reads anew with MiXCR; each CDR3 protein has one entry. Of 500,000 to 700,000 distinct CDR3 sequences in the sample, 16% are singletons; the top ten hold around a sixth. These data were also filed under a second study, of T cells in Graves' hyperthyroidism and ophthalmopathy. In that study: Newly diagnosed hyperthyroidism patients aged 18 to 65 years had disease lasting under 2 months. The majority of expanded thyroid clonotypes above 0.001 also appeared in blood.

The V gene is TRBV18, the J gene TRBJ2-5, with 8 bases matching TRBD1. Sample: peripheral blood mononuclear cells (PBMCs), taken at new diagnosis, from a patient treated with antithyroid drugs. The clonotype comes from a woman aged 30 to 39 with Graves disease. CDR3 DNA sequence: TGTGCCAGCTCACCCCAGGGGGCTACAGAGACCCAGTACTTC. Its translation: CASSPQGATETQYF.